Following are 14 T cell receptor beta chains from one sample sequenced in a study of T cells in Graves' hyperthyroidism and ophthalmopathy. Amplified regions were TCR beta CDR3 sequences from RNA transcripts. TCR CDR3 underwent first-round RT-PCR with the HTBI primer set. TCRdb passed the multiplex PCR reads through MiXCR, listing each CDR3 protein once. The sample contains about 590,000 distinct CDR3 sequences, 15% to 19% of which appear only once. The specimen was blood. The receptors derive from a woman aged 30 to 39 with Graves' hyperthyroidism.

This chain links TRBV24-1 with TRBJ2-2, with 9 bases fitting TRBD2. This CDR3 has 17 residues. CDR1 KGHDR and CDR2 SFDVKD come from the germline V gene. Trimming cost V 6 bases and J 4 bases; bases outside gene matches: 11. The DNA for the CDR3 is TGTGCCACCAGTTCGAGCGGGAGGATCCTGGGCACCGGGGAGCTGTTTTTT. Its translation is CATSSSGRILGTGELFF.

Comments on this clonotype: A much larger clone lies a single base off, so this may be a read error. The chain joins TRBV6-1 to TRBJ1-1; maybe TRBD1 (6 bases). The germline V gene encodes CDR1 MNHNS and CDR2 SASEGT. There are 15 residues in the CDR3. The CDR3 sequence: CASRRYRVEGTEASF. CDR3 DNA: TGTGCCAGCAGGAGGTACAGGGTCGAGGGGACTGAAGCTTCCTTT.

A few counts support this clonotype. This chain connects TRBV7-6 to TRBJ2-7; D is perhaps TRBD1 or TRBD2 (5 bases each). CDR3 length equals 15 residues. The germline V and J ends were trimmed by 8 bases and 0 bases, with 17 bases remaining between them. The germline gives CDR1 SGHVS, CDR2 FNYEAQ. CDR3 nucleotide sequence: TGTGCCAGCCAAGAGATCTGTGGGGGCTCCTACGAGCAGTACTTC. It translates to CASQEICGGSYEQYF.

This clonotype was recorded at least ten times. V gene TRBV11-2 combines with J gene TRBJ2-7; 8 bases match TRBD1. Germline CDR1 SGHAT, CDR2 FQNNGV. V was clipped by 6 bases and J by 0 bases; unmatched bases: 7. The CDR3 loop spans 15 amino acids. Here the CDR3 DNA reads TGTGCCAGCAGACGCGACAGGGGAGGCTCCTACGAGCAGTACTTC. This codes for CASRRDRGGSYEQYF. Using reference TRBV11-2 and TRBJ2-7 for the parts outside the CDR3, the full variable domain is EAGVAQSPRYKIIEKRQSVAFWCNPISGHATLYWYQQILGQGPKLLIQFQNNGVVDDSQLPKDRFSAERLKGVDSTLKIQPAKLEDSAVYLCASRRDRGGSYEQYFGPGTRLTVT.

This clonotype was recorded a few times. The rearrangement links TRBV11-3 to TRBJ2-5; 7 nucleotides line up with TRBD1. The J segment lost 5 bases and the V segment lost 1 base, leaving 4 bases of the junction unmatched. From germline, CDR1 is SGHNT and CDR2 YENEEA. The CDR3 has 14 residues. CDR3 in DNA: TGTGCCAGCAGCTTAGGGGGGACAGCGGAGACCCAGTACTTC. Amino acids: CASSLGGTAETQYF.

With regard to this clonotype: Given a much more abundant clone one base away, this may be a read error. V is TRBV7-2 and J is TRBJ1-2; 9 nucleotides match TRBD1. CDR3 length equals 15 residues. Germline values: CDR1 SGHTA, CDR2 FQGNSA. CDR3 DNA sequence: TGTGCCGGCAGCTTAGGGACAGGGTTTCGTGATGGCTACACCTTC. Protein: CAGSLGTGFRDGYTF.

This clonotype has ten or more counts. The chain employs TRBV6-1 and TRBJ2-7; 16 nucleotides align to TRBD2. The CDR3 loop spans 17 amino acids. The J segment lost 1 base and the V segment lost 5 bases, leaving 5 bases of the junction unmatched. The germline gives CDR1 MNHNS, CDR2 SASEGT. The CDR3 nucleotides read TGTGCCAGCAGTACACCGGGACTAGCGGGAGGGTCCTACGAGCAGTACTTC. As protein: CASSTPGLAGGSYEQYF.

This clonotype has ten or more counts. The J gene is TRBJ2-7, the V gene TRBV18, with 9 nucleotides matching TRBD1. The CDR3 is 15 amino acids. V gave up 3 bases and J gave up 6 bases; unmatched junction bases: 9. Looked up from germline, CDR1 is KGHSH and CDR2 is LQKENI. CDR3 DNA: TGTGCCAGCTCACCGGCGGGACAGGGATGGGGCGAGCAGTACTTC. Its protein product is CASSPAGQGWGEQYF.

This clonotype has ten or more counts. In DNA form, the CDR3 reads TGCGCCAGCAGCCAGTCTAGCGGGACAGATACGCAGTATTTT. It codes for CASSQSSGTDTQYF. V usage is TRBV5-1 and J usage is TRBJ2-3, with 8 nucleotides matching TRBD2. Trimming removed 4 bases from V and 3 bases from J; junction bases left unmatched: 4. The V gene's germline CDR1 is SGHRS and CDR2 YFSETQ. The CDR3 covers 14 residues.

This clonotype was seen more than once but under ten times. The chain combines TRBV20-1 with TRBJ2-7, with TRBD2 matching 11 bases. The CDR3 is 17 amino acids. Germline V gene sequence: CDR1 DFQATT, CDR2 SNEGSKA (reference sequence). V shed 0 bases, J shed 4 bases, and the junction held 11 bases outside the gene matches. CDR3 sequence (DNA): TGCAGTGCTAGAGATGTAACTAGCGGGAGTGGGGGGTACGAGCAGTACTTC. This gives the protein CSARDVTSGSGGYEQYF.

The rearrangement joins TRBV27 to TRBJ2-7; 10 bases fit TRBD2. This CDR3 comprises 15 residues. Germline V gives CDR1 MNHEY, CDR2 SMNVEV (reference sequence). V trimming: 3 bases; J trimming: 4 bases; junction bases outside the gene matches: 6. Written as DNA, the CDR3 is TGTGCCAGCAGTTTCTCGACTAGCGGGTTGTACGAGCAGTACTTC. The encoded protein is CASSFSTSGLYEQYF.

In this sample, this clonotype turned up many times. The chain couples TRBV27 to TRBJ2-1; the match to TRBD2 covers 10 bases. Germline CDR1 MNHEY, CDR2 SMNVEV (reference sequence). The junction had 7 bases not matched to a gene; V was cut back by 5 bases and J by 3 bases. The CDR3 length is 16 residues. CDR3 in DNA: TGTGCCAGCAGTACTTGGACTAGCGGAGACTACAATGAGCAGTTCTTC. Translating gives CASSTWTSGDYNEQFF.

This clonotype was recorded a few times. This chain uses TRBV12-3 or TRBV12-4 with TRBJ1-5; TRBD1 agrees at 10 bases. V was clipped by 5 bases and J by 6 bases; unmatched bases: 13. CDR3 length: 17 amino acids. The CDR3 DNA is TGTGCCAGCAGTCCCCCGCGACAGGGGGCGCCGATTCAGCCCCAGCATTTT. This translates into CASSPPRQGAPIQPQHF.

This sequence joins TRBV20-1 and TRBJ2-3, with a weak D call TRBD2 (6 bases). V dropped 3 bases and J dropped 6 bases, with 28 bases sitting between them. The CDR3 consists of 18 residues. Germline V gene lookup returns CDR1 DFQATT and CDR2 SNEGSKA (reference sequence). CDR3 amino acids: CSASPVDQTSLPWDTQYF. CDR3 DNA: TGCAGTGCTAGTCCTGTGGACCAAACTAGCCTGCCATGGGATACGCAGTATTTT.